This T cell receptor (beta chain) was found in a study of PD-L1 blockade in urothelial cancer. Study summary: Atezolizumab therapy began for patients in the mid-2010s, dosed at 1,200 mg intravenously every 3 weeks. The authors examined blood 3 weeks (second dose) and 6 weeks after treatment start. Each blood sample yielded a median of about 140,000 T cells.

J lost 4 bases, V lost 1 base, and 4 bases had no gene match. The CDR3 runs to 15 residues. Germline V gene lookup returns CDR1 MNHEY and CDR2 SVGAGI. Profiled with immunoSEQ multiplex PCR; TCRdb holds only in-frame clones, not every one. The table lists 20,000 to 25,000 clones, 82% of them singletons. Time point specified: peripheral blood 6 weeks after treatment start. This sample comprised PBMCs, obtained around atezolizumab (anti-PD-L1) treatment. This receptor was taken from a man in his 70s with urothelial cancer. The rearrangement uses TRBV6-5 and TRBJ2-7; 10 nucleotides agree with TRBD1. CDR3 bases: TGTGCCAGCAGTTACTTGGGGACAGGGGAATACGAGCAGTACTTC. Translating gives CASSYLGTGEYEQYF.